Below, 32 T cell receptor beta chains from the same sample are listed, as sequenced in a study of T cells in localized non-small cell lung cancer. Assay used: immunoSEQ multiplex PCR; TCRdb lists only in-frame clones, some missing. The data contain around 30,000 clones, about nine tenths of them singletons. The specimen was PBMCs, collected before any cancer treatment. The receptors shown here come from a man between 35 and 75 years old with stage II lung adenocarcinoma.

The chain carries TRBV18 and TRBJ1-2, with 11 bases fitting TRBD1. This CDR3 has 13 amino acids. In germline, CDR1 is KGHSH, CDR2 LQKENI. Germline trimming cut 6 bases from V and 11 bases from J; bases unmatched to any gene: 8. Here the CDR3 reads CASSGTDRGRYTF. The CDR3 DNA follows: TGTGCCAGCTCGGGCACGGACAGGGGGCGTTACACCTTC.

This chain links TRBV19 with TRBJ1-2; TRBD1 matches at 10 bases. CDR1 and CDR2 from the germline V gene are LNHDA and SQIVND (reference sequence). This CDR3 region has 16 residues. The junction had 14 bases not matched to a gene; V was cut back by 8 bases and J by 5 bases. Here the CDR3 reads CASLRTGGQGVYGYTF. In nucleotides, the CDR3 is TGTGCCAGTCTCCGTACCGGTGGACAGGGGGTTTATGGCTACACCTTC. Filled out from reference TRBV19 and TRBJ1-2, the complete variable domain reads DGGITQSPKYLFRKEGQNVTLSCEQNLNHDAMYWYRQDPGQGLRLIYYSQIVNDFQKGDIAEGYSVSREKKESFPLTVTSAQKNPTAFYLCASLRTGGQGVYGYTFGSGTRLTVV.

The gene calls are TRBV19 and TRBJ2-3, with unresolved D. Germline CDR1 LNHDA, CDR2 SQIVND (reference sequence). Trimming removed 3 bases at V and 4 bases at J, with 14 bases between. The CDR3 runs to 15 residues. The CDR3 region is CASSISTSTADTQYF. The CDR3 bases are TGTGCCAGTAGTATTTCCACCTCAACCGCAGATACGCAGTATTTT.

The gene calls are TRBV19 and TRBJ2-2, with 9 nucleotides matching TRBD1. The CDR3 loop spans 16 amino acids. V lost 4 bases to trimming and J lost 1 base; unmatched junction nucleotides: 4. Germline V gives CDR1 LNHDA, CDR2 SQIVND (reference sequence). CDR3 sequence: CASSRLDRGNTGELFF. The DNA for the CDR3 is TGTGCCAGTAGTAGGTTGGACAGGGGGAACACCGGGGAGCTGTTTTTT.

This chain joins TRBV5-4 and TRBJ2-1; 11 nucleotides line up with TRBD1. The J segment lost 5 bases and the V segment lost 1 base, leaving 5 bases of the junction unmatched. The CDR3 runs to 16 residues. Germline CDR1 SGHNT, CDR2 YYREEE (reference sequence). The DNA for the CDR3 is TGTGCCAGCAGCTTGACAGGACAGGGGGCTCACAATGAGCAGTTCTTC. This codes for CASSLTGQGAHNEQFF.

This chain uses TRBV18 with TRBJ2-5; 9 nucleotides align to TRBD2. This CDR3 has 15 residues. Trimming took 2 bases from V and 1 from J; bases not matched to a gene: 2. Germline CDR1 reads KGHSH; CDR2 reads LQKENI. DNA of the CDR3: TGTGCCAGCTCACCAACGACTAGCGGCCAAGAGACCCAGTACTTC. This sequence encodes CASSPTTSGQETQYF.

This chain uses TRBV6-1 with TRBJ1-1; 7 nucleotides line up with TRBD1. V shed 0 bases, J shed 1 base, and the junction held 5 bases outside the gene matches. CDR3 length equals 16 residues. Germline CDR1 reads MNHNS; CDR2 reads SASEGT. The CDR3 region has the DNA TGTGCCAGCAGTGAAGCGCTTACAGGGGAGAACACTGAAGCTTTCTTT. This gives the protein CASSEALTGENTEAFF.

This rearrangement joins TRBV4-1 to TRBJ1-4; D is undetermined. V lost 1 base and J lost 3, with 9 bases in between. Germline loops: CDR1 MGHRA, CDR2 YSYEKL. The CDR3 runs to 15 residues. The CDR3 spells CASSQGHASNEKLFF. The CDR3 DNA follows: TGCGCCAGCAGCCAAGGGCACGCATCTAATGAAAAACTGTTTTTT.

The V call is TRBV4-2, the J call TRBJ2-6; either TRBD1 or TRBD2 may supply D (5 bases each). Deletions cut 0 bases from V and 2 bases from J, with 11 bases between. CDR3 length: 17 amino acids. Germline assignment: CDR1 LGHNA and CDR2 YNFKEQ. CDR3 region: CASSQEWGSAGANVLTF. The CDR3 nucleotides are TGTGCCAGCAGCCAAGAATGGGGGTCAGCTGGGGCCAACGTCCTGACTTTC.

The chain recombines TRBV7-3 with TRBJ2-1; 7 nucleotides line up with TRBD2. Losses at the gene ends were 3 bases for V and 5 bases for J; bases not matched to a gene: 4. CDR1 and CDR2 from the germline V gene are SGHTA and FQGTGA. The CDR3 covers 14 residues. The CDR3 coding sequence is TGTGCCAGCAGCTTGATCGGACTAGACAATGAGCAGTTCTTC. This encodes CASSLIGLDNEQFF.

The CDR3 DNA sequence: TGCGCCAGCAGCCCTTGGAGCGGGGAGCTGTTTTTT. Its translation: CASSPWSGELFF. This sequence joins TRBV4-3 and TRBJ2-2; no reliable D call. The length of the CDR3 is 12 residues. Germline V gene sequence: CDR1 LGHNA, CDR2 YSLEER. V was pared by 4 bases and J by 7 bases, with 7 bases between.

The chain combines TRBV6-1 with TRBJ1-5; perhaps TRBD1 as D (5 bases). This CDR3 has 14 amino acids. V shed 6 bases and J shed 6 bases, with 15 bases lying between them. The germline CDR1 and CDR2 sequences are MNHNS and SASEGT. CDR3 sequence reads: CASSGTRGGQPQHF. CDR3 nucleotides: TGTGCCAGCAGCGGAACCCGGGGGGGTCAGCCCCAGCATTTT.

The chain recombines TRBV7-9 with TRBJ1-4, with D unresolved. This CDR3 region has 13 residues. Germline CDR1 reads SEHNR; CDR2 reads FQNEAQ (reference sequence). Trimming took off 7 bases at V and 6 bases at J, with 12 bases between the two ends. The CDR3 nucleotides read TGTGCCAGCACCCTTTCTGGGGATGAAAAACTGTTTTTT. Its protein product is CASTLSGDEKLFF.

The chain has TRBV27 and TRBJ2-3; 14 nucleotides agree with TRBD2. The germline CDR1 and CDR2 sequences are MNHEY and SMNVEV (reference sequence). V gave up 4 bases and J gave up 8 bases; unmatched junction bases: 8. The CDR3 sequence is 16 residues long. CDR3 bases: TGTGCCAGCAGTTCATTTGAGGGACTAGCGGGAGCTACGCAGTATTTT. Translated, it gives CASSSFEGLAGATQYF.

The chain uses TRBV28 and TRBJ1-2; D call uncertain. V lost 7 bases to trimming and J lost 8 bases, with 20 bases between them. The germline V gene has CDR1 MDHEN and CDR2 SYDVKM. The CDR3 length is 14 residues. This CDR3 reads CASIDIAKEIGYTF. In DNA, the CDR3 is TGTGCCAGCATCGACATCGCGAAGGAGATCGGCTACACCTTC.

This clone appeared once. The V gene is TRBV27, the J gene TRBJ2-2, with 10 bases identical to TRBD2. V was pared by 4 bases and J by 4 bases, with 12 bases of the junction left unmatched. This CDR3 comprises 18 residues. Germline V CDR1 and CDR2: MNHEY, SMNVEV (reference sequence). The CDR3 DNA follows: TGTGCCAGCAGTTCACTAGCGGGATTGGGTGATAGCACCGGGGAGCTGTTTTTT. This sequence encodes CASSSLAGLGDSTGELFF.

V usage is TRBV28 and J usage is TRBJ2-7; D is unclear. Trimming pared 4 bases from V and 2 bases from J, leaving 12 bases between. Germline CDR1 is MDHEN and CDR2 is SYDVKM. CDR3 length: 14 residues. The CDR3 coding sequence is TGTGCCAGCAGTTCCTCCTCAAGAACCTACGAGCAGTACTTC. This translates into CASSSSSRTYEQYF.

This chain links TRBV28 with TRBJ2-1; 14 nucleotides line up with TRBD2. The CDR3 spans 16 residues. Germline CDR1 and CDR2: MDHEN and SYDVKM. The J segment lost 7 bases and the V segment lost 6 bases, leaving 8 bases of the junction unmatched. CDR3 DNA: TGTGCCAGCAGCCTAATCGGGACTAGCGGGAGAAATGAGCAGTTCTTC. Translating it yields CASSLIGTSGRNEQFF.

The rearrangement uses TRBV5-1 and TRBJ1-3; D uncertain. Trimming left V 6 bases short and J 1 base short, with 8 bases between. CDR1 is SGHRS, CDR2 YFSETQ, per germline. The CDR3 has 13 residues. DNA for the CDR3: TGCGCCAGCACATGGGGTTCTGGAAACACCATATATTTT. Encoded protein: CASTWGSGNTIYF.

The chain has TRBV7-9 and TRBJ2-2; D is possibly TRBD2 (5 bases). Germline V CDR1 and CDR2: SEHNR, FQNEAQ (reference sequence). V lost 5 bases and J lost 6, with 7 bases in between. This CDR3 is 12 amino acids long. The CDR3 spells CASSREAGELFF. The CDR3 nucleotides read TGTGCCAGCAGCCGGGAAGCCGGGGAGCTGTTTTTT.

The chain joins TRBV6-1 to TRBJ1-2; no reliable D call. V dropped 5 bases and J dropped 10 bases, with 11 bases sitting between them. The CDR3 extends over 11 amino acids. The germline V gene has CDR1 MNHNS and CDR2 SASEGT. CDR3 region: CASSYIFSYTF. The CDR3 region has the DNA TGTGCCAGCAGTTACATCTTCTCCTACACCTTC.

CDR3 DNA: TGTGCCAGCAGTGTAACGGGAAGTCCCACAGATACGCAGTATTTT. Protein: CASSVTGSPTDTQYF. V and J are TRBV28 and TRBJ2-3, with D maybe TRBD2 (5 bases). This CDR3 contains 15 residues. Looked up from germline, CDR1 is MDHEN and CDR2 is SYDVKM. V was pared by 5 bases and J by 2 bases, with 14 bases between.

The CDR3 sequence: CASSPGSSGNTIYF. CDR3 bases: TGTGCCAGCTCACCAGGGTCCTCTGGAAACACCATATATTTT. The chain combines TRBV18 with TRBJ1-3; D gene ambiguous. Trimming stripped 2 bases from V and 0 bases from J, with 5 bases between. The CDR3 is 14 amino acids. From germline, CDR1 is KGHSH and CDR2 LQKENI.

The rearrangement links TRBV2 to TRBJ2-2; D call uncertain. CDR3 length equals 15 residues. Germline V CDR1 and CDR2: SNHLY, FYNNEI. Trimming pared 5 bases from V and 0 bases from J, leaving 10 bases between. CDR3 amino acids: CASSMTRPNTGELFF. The CDR3 DNA reads as TGTGCCAGCAGTATGACCCGCCCGAACACCGGGGAGCTGTTTTTT.

V usage is TRBV28 and J usage is TRBJ1-2; maybe TRBD1 (6 bases). V lost 4 bases, J lost 7 bases, and 13 bases lay in between. CDR1 is MDHEN, CDR2 SYDVKM, per germline. The CDR3 is 13 residues long. The chain's CDR3 is CASSYREYSGYTF. Here the CDR3 DNA reads TGTGCCAGCAGTTACAGGGAATACTCTGGCTACACCTTC.

V and J are TRBV6-5 and TRBJ2-3, with D unclear. CDR1 is MNHEY and CDR2 is SVGAGI in the germline V gene. Trimming pared 2 bases from V and 3 bases from J, leaving 6 bases between. The CDR3 has 13 residues. CDR3 sequence reads: CASSYIRTDTQYF. DNA of the CDR3: TGTGCCAGCAGTTACATTAGGACAGATACGCAGTATTTT.

The chain joins TRBV7-8 to TRBJ2-5; D ambiguous. The CDR3 has 13 residues. The V end lost 1 base, the J end lost 5 bases, and 8 bases lay between the germline ends. Germline V gives CDR1 SGHVS, CDR2 FQNEAQ. In nucleotides, the CDR3 is TGTGCCAGCAGCTTAGATCCGAGGGAGACCCAGTACTTC. Translated, it gives CASSLDPRETQYF. Variable domain in full (rest from reference TRBV7-8 and TRBJ2-5): GAGVSQSPRYKVAKRGQDVALRCDPISGHVSLFWYQQALGQGPEFLTYFQNEAQLDKSGLPSDRFFAERPEGSVSTLKIQRTQQEDSAVYLCASSLDPRETQYFGPGTRLLVL.

This chain uses TRBV15 with TRBJ2-5; 7 bases agree with TRBD2. There are 14 residues in the CDR3. The germline gives CDR1 LNHNV, CDR2 YYDKDF (reference sequence). J lost 5 bases, V lost 1 base, and 4 bases had no gene match. This chain's CDR3 is CATSRVGGGETQYF. The CDR3 DNA sequence: TGTGCCACCAGCAGAGTTGGGGGAGGGGAGACCCAGTACTTC.

V gene TRBV7-3 combines with J gene TRBJ1-4, with D perhaps TRBD1 (5 bases). The CDR3 runs to 15 residues. Germline CDR1 and CDR2: SGHTA and FQGTGA. The germline V and J ends were trimmed by 3 bases and 2 bases, with 10 bases remaining between them. The CDR3 DNA reads as TGTGCCAGCAGCTTTCAGGGTAGGACTAATGAAAAACTGTTTTTT. Translated, it gives CASSFQGRTNEKLFF.

This clone was observed a few times. V gene TRBV30 combines with J gene TRBJ1-5; TRBD1 agrees at 8 bases. Per the germline V gene, CDR1 is GTSNPN and CDR2 is SVGIG (reference sequence). This CDR3 contains 13 residues. J gave up 2 bases and V 4 bases, and 1 base lay outside the gene matches. The CDR3 coding sequence is TGTGCCTGGACGGGACAGGGCAATCAGCCCCAGCATTTT. This gives the protein CAWTGQGNQPQHF. The full variable domain, in which reference TRBV30 and TRBJ1-5 provide the parts outside the CDR3, is SQTIHQWPATLVQPVGSPLSLECTVEGTSNPNLYWYRQAAGRGLQLLFYSVGIGQISSEVPQNLSASRPQDRQFILSSKKLLLSDSGFYLCAWTGQGNQPQHFGDGTRLSIL.

The V gene is TRBV4-2, the J gene TRBJ2-2; 9 nucleotides match TRBD2. CDR1 and CDR2 (germline): LGHNA, YNFKEQ. The CDR3 length is 19 residues. V dropped 2 bases and J dropped 6; count of bases not matched to a gene: 16. CDR3 region: CASSQRGDPGLASPGELFF. The CDR3 nucleotides are TGTGCCAGCAGCCAAAGGGGGGACCCGGGACTAGCTAGTCCCGGGGAGCTGTTTTTT.

This clone was counted once. This chain uses TRBV27 with TRBJ2-2; D gene uncertain. This CDR3 spans 14 amino acids. V lost 3 bases and J 4 bases, leaving 9 bases between the germline ends. The germline gives CDR1 MNHEY, CDR2 SMNVEV (reference sequence). Here the CDR3 reads CASSFGSSTGELFF. DNA of the CDR3: TGTGCCAGCAGTTTCGGATCATCCACCGGGGAGCTGTTTTTT.